Below, 4 T cell receptor beta chains from the same sample are listed, as sequenced in a study of cytomegalovirus exposure and HLA in healthy donors. Clones were read by immunoSEQ multiplex PCR, and TCRdb kept only the in-frame ones, dropping some. The data hold hundreds of thousands of clones, with approximately 86% observed a single time. Sequencing was carried out using PBMCs. The receptors were sampled from a woman aged 25 to 45 in good health and CMV-seropositive.

The chain joins TRBV6-5 to TRBJ1-5; D may be TRBD1 (5 bases). This CDR3 comprises 15 residues. Trimming left V 6 bases short and J 0 bases short, with 12 bases between. Germline V gives CDR1 MNHEY, CDR2 SVGAGI. DNA of the CDR3: TGTGCCAGCAGCCCCGGGGGGTCTAGCAATCAGCCCCAGCATTTT. Protein product: CASSPGGSSNQPQHF.

The chain has TRBV11-2 and TRBJ1-1; D might be TRBD1 (5 bases). This CDR3 region has 15 residues. Germline-derived CDR1 and CDR2 are SGHAT and FQNNGV. Trimming left V 2 bases short and J 11 bases short, with 21 bases between. The CDR3 protein is CASSLIPDQAGGAFF. CDR3 nucleotide sequence: TGTGCCAGCAGCTTAATTCCCGACCAGGCGGGGGGTGCTTTCTTT.

The chain recombines TRBV13 with TRBJ2-1, with TRBD2 identical over 8 bases. Germline V CDR1 and CDR2: PRHDT, FYEKMQ (reference sequence). This CDR3 has 16 residues. Losses at the gene ends were 1 base for V and 3 bases for J; bases not matched to a gene: 5. CDR3 residues: CASSLVGTSSYNEQFF. CDR3 DNA: TGTGCCAGCAGCTTAGTTGGGACTAGTAGCTACAATGAGCAGTTCTTC. Combining the CDR3 with reference TRBV13 and TRBJ2-1 gives the whole variable domain AAGVIQSPRHLIKEKRETATLKCYPIPRHDTVYWYQQGPGQDPQFLISFYEKMQSDKGSIPDRFSAQQFSDYHSELNMSSLELGDSALYFCASSLVGTSSYNEQFFGPGTRLTVL.

The chain couples TRBV29-1 to TRBJ2-1; 9 nucleotides agree with TRBD2. Germline lookup yields CDR1 SQVTM and CDR2 ANQGSEA. This CDR3 contains 15 residues. V trimming: 1 base; J trimming: 3 bases; junction bases outside the gene matches: 4. The CDR3 DNA reads TGCAGCGTTGAAGGCCTAGCGGGACGCTACAATGAGCAGTTCTTC. Translation: CSVEGLAGRYNEQFF.